These 5 T cell receptor beta chains share one sample of origin, sequenced in a study of neurological immune-mediated disorders. TCRdb independently ran MiXCR on the 5' RACE reads; one entry per CDR3 protein. The table shows just under 40,000 distinct CDR3 sequences, with approximately 7.2% occurring only once. The sequencing input was CD4+ T cells from blood. The receptors come from a man aged 45-60 years in good health.

Ten or more counts support this clonotype. V usage is TRBV7-8 and J usage is TRBJ1-6, with unresolved D. With 2 bases removed from V and 7 bases from J, the gap between germline ends came to 12 bases. There are 15 residues in the CDR3. Germline CDR1 reads SGHVS; CDR2 reads FQNEAQ. CDR3 in amino acids: CASSLMVAENSPLHF. DNA for the CDR3: TGTGCCAGCAGCTTAATGGTGGCAGAAAATTCACCCCTCCACTTT.

This clonotype was seen ten or more times. The chain couples TRBV7-2 to TRBJ1-5; the D gene is possibly TRBD1 (5 bases). CDR3 size: 15 residues. Trimming removed 6 bases at V and 2 bases at J, with 14 bases between. The germline gives CDR1 SGHTA, CDR2 FQGNSA. The CDR3 DNA is TGTGCCAGCAGTCCCCAGGGTAGTCGCAATCAGCCCCAGCATTTT. Protein: CASSPQGSRNQPQHF.

This clonotype was recorded at least ten times. The V call is TRBV12-3 or TRBV12-4, the J call TRBJ2-3; TRBD2 agrees at 9 bases. This CDR3 comprises 16 residues. Trimming at V came to 6 bases and at J to 5 bases, leaving 12 bases not matched to a gene. The CDR3 DNA reads TGTGCCAGCAGACCGGGGCGGGAGGGCCGGGGAGATACGCAGTATTTT. This codes for CASRPGREGRGDTQYF.

The rearrangement links TRBV6-4 to TRBJ2-3, with 12 bases that match TRBD2. The V segment lost 4 bases and the J segment 5 bases; nucleotides outside the gene matches: 4. The CDR3 has 15 residues. Germline V gives CDR1 MRHNA, CDR2 SNTAGT. CDR3 region: CASSGLAGDKDTQYF. CDR3 bases: TGTGCCAGCAGTGGACTAGCGGGAGATAAAGATACGCAGTATTTT.

This clonotype has ten or more counts. The rearrangement uses TRBV7-2 and TRBJ2-5, with D maybe TRBD1 (5 bases). The germline CDR1 and CDR2 sequences are SGHTA and FQGNSA. This CDR3 contains 16 residues. The V and J ends lost 2 bases and 5 bases respectively, with 18 bases between them. The CDR3 region is CASSLIRTRARETQYF. The CDR3 DNA sequence: TGTGCCAGCAGCTTAATTAGGACCAGGGCTCGGGAGACCCAGTACTTC.